The 31 T cell receptor beta chains reported below all come from one sample, sequenced in a study of T-cell memory formation after mild COVID-19. MiXCR was run by TCRdb on the 5' RACE reads, yielding one entry per CDR3 protein. The data show nearly 200,000 distinct CDR3 sequences, 15% to 20% seen once. Sequences were obtained from PBMCs or a T cell subset sorted from them (not recorded which). These receptor sequences come from an adult woman who had mild COVID-19 (a few samples of this study predate the infection). Cell type and time point are not known.

This clonotype was recorded many times. The chain is built from TRBV7-7 and TRBJ2-3, with TRBD2 matching over 7 bases. Trimming took 5 bases from V and 3 from J; bases not matched to a gene: 8. The CDR3 loop spans 15 amino acids. The germline V gene has CDR1 SSHAT and CDR2 FNYEAQ (reference sequence). The CDR3 nucleotides read TGTGCCAGCAGCCCCCTAGCGGCACGGACAGATACGCAGTATTTT. Encoded protein: CASSPLAARTDTQYF. The variable domain in full, completed from reference TRBV7-7 and TRBJ2-3, reads GAGVSQSPRYKVTKRGQDVTLRCDPISSHATLYWYQQALGQGPEFLTYFNYEAQPDKSGLPSDRFSAERPEGSISTLTIQRTEQRDSAMYRCASSPLAARTDTQYFGPGTRLTVL.

This clonotype was seen ten or more times. The rearrangement links TRBV24-1 to TRBJ2-4, with 7 positions matching TRBD1. CDR1 KGHDR and CDR2 SFDVKD come from the germline V gene. The CDR3 contains 16 residues. V lost 4 bases, J lost 1 base, and 6 bases stayed unmatched. The CDR3 bases are TGTGCCACCAGTGACTCAGGGGGAAGGGCCAAAAACATTCAGTACTTC. Translated: CATSDSGGRAKNIQYF.

The rearrangement joins TRBV29-1 to TRBJ1-1; 12 nucleotides match TRBD1. This CDR3 comprises 14 residues. V trimming: 6 bases; J trimming: 8 bases; junction bases outside the gene matches: 10. Per germline, CDR1 SQVTM and CDR2 ANQGSEA. The CDR3 reads CSVKSPGQGAEAFF. CDR3 coding DNA: TGCAGCGTGAAGAGTCCGGGACAGGGGGCCGAAGCTTTCTTT.

This chain links TRBV12-3 or TRBV12-4 with TRBJ2-3; TRBD2 matches 12 bases. The CDR3 is 19 amino acids. Losses at the gene ends were 6 bases for V and 0 bases for J; bases not matched to a gene: 13. CDR3 sequence (DNA): TGTGCCAGCAGCCTTGGCCTCCTAGCGGGGGGGCTTAGCACAGATACGCAGTATTTT. Its protein product is CASSLGLLAGGLSTDTQYF.

This sequence joins TRBV12-3 or TRBV12-4 and TRBJ2-1; TRBD1 or TRBD2 may be the D gene (5 bases each). V dropped 3 bases and J dropped 2 bases, with 8 bases sitting between them. The CDR3 contains 14 residues. CDR3 sequence (DNA): TGTGCCAGCAGTTTTAGGGACCCCTACAATGAGCAGTTCTTC. It yields the protein CASSFRDPYNEQFF.

The chain uses TRBV6-5 and TRBJ2-6; D perhaps matches TRBD1 (5 bases). This CDR3 has 17 residues. CDR1 is MNHEY, CDR2 SVGAGI, per germline. Trimming pared 2 bases from V and 0 bases from J, leaving 11 bases between. The CDR3 nucleotides are TGTGCCAGCAGTTACCACGCAGGGAACTCTGGGGCCAACGTCCTGACTTTC. Residues: CASSYHAGNSGANVLTF.

This clonotype came up many times. V and J are TRBV5-5 and TRBJ2-3, with D possibly being TRBD2 (6 bases). The CDR3 sequence is 15 residues long. The germline V gene has CDR1 SGHKS and CDR2 YYEKEE (reference sequence). Trimming removed 1 base at V and 6 bases at J, with 15 bases between. This CDR3 reads CASSLLTSFVDTQYF. DNA of the CDR3: TGTGCCAGCAGCTTGTTGACTAGTTTTGTGGATACGCAGTATTTT.

This clonotype was counted between two and nine times. The genes are TRBV7-9 and TRBJ1-2; the D is unclear. Germline loops: CDR1 SEHNR, CDR2 FQNEAQ (reference sequence). V shed 4 bases and J shed 4 bases, with 10 bases lying between them. The CDR3 spans 13 residues. The CDR3 DNA reads as TGTGCCAGCAGCTCAGGAGGCAGCTATGGCTACACCTTC. Its protein is CASSSGGSYGYTF.

This clonotype was counted at least ten times. The chain links TRBV5-1 to TRBJ2-5, with 10 bases matching TRBD2. The CDR3 extends over 15 amino acids. The J segment lost 4 bases and the V segment lost 1 base, leaving 4 bases of the junction unmatched. Germline V gene data show CDR1 as SGHRS and CDR2 as YFSETQ. The CDR3 nucleotides are TGCGCCAGCAGCTTGAAGCGGGGGGGCCGAGAGACCCAGTACTTC. Amino acids: CASSLKRGGRETQYF.

J is TRBJ2-3 and V is TRBV6-1; 7 bases are shared with TRBD2. Germline V gene sequence: CDR1 MNHNS, CDR2 SASEGT. V shed 3 bases, J shed 0 bases, and the junction held 15 bases outside the gene matches. This CDR3 spans 19 amino acids. CDR3 protein: CASSERGMSGGLSTDTQYF. In DNA form, the CDR3 reads TGTGCCAGCAGTGAGCGAGGGATGTCGGGAGGATTGAGCACAGATACGCAGTATTTT.

This clonotype was counted only a few times. The rearrangement uses TRBV12-3 or TRBV12-4 and TRBJ2-7, with D possibly being TRBD2 (6 bases). This CDR3 is built from 12 residues. The V end lost 8 bases, the J end lost 3 bases, and 11 bases lay between the germline ends. The chain's CDR3 is CASRGRSYEQYF. DNA of the CDR3: TGTGCCAGCCGGGGGAGGAGCTACGAGCAGTACTTC.

The CDR3 DNA sequence: TGTGCCATCAGGCCTAGAGGGACTCAAGCTGAAGCTTTCTTT. Protein: CAIRPRGTQAEAFF. The chain is built from TRBV10-3 and TRBJ1-1; D perhaps matches TRBD1 (5 bases). Trimming pared 6 bases from V and 6 bases from J, leaving 17 bases between. Looked up from germline, CDR1 is ENHRY and CDR2 is SYGVKD. This CDR3 is built from 14 residues.

About this clonotype: Germline and junction disagree at one end, which may indicate a read error. The V call is TRBV6-5, the J call TRBJ1-2; D gene uncertain. Germline V gives CDR1 MNHEY, CDR2 SVGAGI. This CDR3 contains 13 residues. The CDR3 DNA sequence: TGCGCCAGCAGCCGAGGACGGGCCTATGGCTACACCTTC. Its protein product is CASSRGRAYGYTF.

This rearrangement joins TRBV5-4 to TRBJ2-1; 8 nucleotides match TRBD2. After removal of 0 bases from V and 14 bases from J, the junction contained 10 bases not matched to a gene. Germline V CDR1 and CDR2: SGHNT, YYREEE (reference sequence). The CDR3 loop spans 14 amino acids. The CDR3 loop is CASSLVGSGRMEFF. CDR3 sequence (DNA): TGTGCCAGCAGCTTGGTGGGGAGCGGGAGAATGGAGTTCTTC.

This chain uses TRBV7-9 with TRBJ2-6; D uncertain. From germline, CDR1 is SEHNR and CDR2 FQNEAQ (reference sequence). Trimming stripped 3 bases from V and 0 bases from J, with 9 bases between. This CDR3 spans 16 amino acids. The CDR3 DNA reads as TGTGCCAGCAGCTTGAGTTCGAACTCTGGGGCCAACGTCCTGACTTTC. It yields the protein CASSLSSNSGANVLTF.

The sample holds a few counts of this clonotype. The chain joins TRBV7-9 to TRBJ1-2, with D tentatively TRBD1 (6 bases). CDR1 is SEHNR and CDR2 is FQNEAQ in the germline V gene (reference sequence). Trimming pared 5 bases from V and 7 bases from J, leaving 17 bases between. The length of the CDR3 is 14 residues. For the CDR3, the DNA is TGTGCCAGCAGCAACGAGAGGGGGGCAGCTGGCTACACCTTC. Amino acids: CASSNERGAAGYTF.

This clonotype occurred a few times. This chain links TRBV4-2 with TRBJ2-3; D remains ambiguous. This CDR3 has 14 amino acids. Trimming removed 0 bases at V and 2 bases at J, with 6 bases between. From germline, CDR1 is LGHNA and CDR2 YNFKEQ. The CDR3 nucleotides are TGTGCCAGCAGCCAAGAAAAACTCACAGATACGCAGTATTTT. This sequence encodes CASSQEKLTDTQYF.

The genes are TRBV11-2 and TRBJ2-3, with 8 bases lining up with TRBD2. CDR1 and CDR2 (germline): SGHAT, FQNNGV. This CDR3 has 18 residues. J gave up 1 base and V 0 bases, and 9 bases lay outside the gene matches. In DNA, the CDR3 is TGTGCCAGCAGCTTAGATGATAGCCGACTAGCGCGCACAGATACGCAGTATTTT. Residues: CASSLDDSRLARTDTQYF.

The rearrangement joins TRBV5-1 to TRBJ2-5; a weak D match, TRBD1 (5 bases). Germline CDR1 reads SGHRS; CDR2 reads YFSETQ. Trimming took 4 bases from V and 8 from J, leaving 21 bases between them. The CDR3 contains 15 residues. The CDR3 region is CASSPAGQRRGTQYF. CDR3 nucleotide sequence: TGCGCCAGCAGCCCCGCAGGACAACGTAGGGGTACCCAGTACTTC.

This clonotype was seen a handful of times. V and J are TRBV4-1 and TRBJ2-3; D unresolved. CDR1 MGHRA and CDR2 YSYEKL come from the germline V gene. The V end was cut by 2 bases, the J end by 0 bases, with 6 bases between. CDR3 length: 14 residues. The CDR3 region is CASSQTASTDTQYF. The DNA for the CDR3 is TGCGCCAGCAGCCAAACCGCTAGCACAGATACGCAGTATTTT.

The chain recombines TRBV5-1 with TRBJ1-1, with no clear D. V lost 4 bases, J lost 0 bases, and 16 bases lay in between. The CDR3 sequence is 16 residues long. Germline-derived CDR1 and CDR2 are SGHRS and YFSETQ. CDR3: CASSVDRTGMNTEAFF. The CDR3 DNA follows: TGCGCCAGCAGCGTGGACCGGACGGGGATGAACACTGAAGCTTTCTTT.

V usage is TRBV6-2 or TRBV6-3 and J usage is TRBJ2-1; 13 nucleotides line up with TRBD2. Germline V gives CDR1 MNHEY, CDR2 SVGEGT. Trimming at V came to 6 bases and at J to 4 bases, leaving 15 bases not matched to a gene. There are 19 residues in the CDR3. CDR3 loop: CASSQGLGTSGVRYNEQFF. CDR3 DNA: TGTGCCAGCAGCCAGGGTCTGGGGACTAGCGGGGTAAGGTACAATGAGCAGTTCTTC.

The chain links TRBV10-3 to TRBJ2-2; D is tentatively TRBD1 or TRBD2 (6 bases each). The CDR3 consists of 12 residues. Trimming pared 11 bases from V and 6 bases from J, leaving 13 bases between. Looked up from germline, CDR1 is ENHRY and CDR2 is SYGVKD. CDR3 sequence: CALEGEAGELFF. The CDR3 region has the DNA TGTGCCCTAGAGGGGGAGGCCGGGGAGCTGTTTTTT.

This clonotype was counted between two and nine times. This chain connects TRBV12-3 or TRBV12-4 to TRBJ2-3; 8 bases align to TRBD2. Unmatched junction bases numbered 6, after V lost 7 bases and J lost 3 bases. The CDR3 has 14 amino acids. CDR3 nucleotides: TGTGCCAGCACGAAGCGGGGGCTTACAGATACGCAGTATTTT. Translating gives CASTKRGLTDTQYF.

The V call is TRBV29-1, the J call TRBJ1-1; no clear D. Deletions cut 4 bases from V and 5 bases from J, with 11 bases between. The CDR3 is made up of 12 amino acids. Germline CDR1 reads SQVTM; CDR2 reads ANQGSEA. The CDR3 region is CSVVLSGTEAFF. CDR3 DNA: TGCAGCGTTGTATTAAGTGGGACTGAAGCTTTCTTT.

The chain recombines TRBV27 with TRBJ2-1, with D possibly TRBD2 on 6 matching bases. This CDR3 is built from 13 residues. Looked up from germline, CDR1 is MNHEY and CDR2 is SMNVEV (reference sequence). Trimming left V 3 bases short and J 9 bases short, with 12 bases between. The CDR3 loop is CASSFLALAEQFF. The CDR3 DNA follows: TGTGCCAGCAGTTTCCTAGCGTTGGCTGAGCAGTTCTTC.

This clonotype was seen a few times. The chain links TRBV12-3 or TRBV12-4 to TRBJ1-3; the match to TRBD1 covers 7 bases. V lost 4 bases, J lost 0 bases, and 6 bases stayed unmatched. The CDR3 runs 16 residues. CDR3 nucleotides: TGTGCCAGCAGTTCAAGACGGGACAGCTCTGGAAACACCATATATTTT. This encodes CASSSRRDSSGNTIYF.

Many counts were recorded for this clonotype. The chain uses TRBV4-2 and TRBJ2-7, with 9 bases aligning to TRBD1. The V and J ends lost 4 bases and 7 bases, in that order; junction bases with no gene match: 11. There are 15 residues in the CDR3. Germline CDR1 reads LGHNA; CDR2 reads YNFKEQ. CDR3 in DNA: TGTGCCAGCAGCCGAGAACCACAGGGGGCGGGTGAGCAGTACTTC. Its translation is CASSREPQGAGEQYF.

This clonotype was counted between two and nine times. The chain employs TRBV4-1 and TRBJ2-5; 8 bases align to TRBD1. Per germline, CDR1 MGHRA and CDR2 YSYEKL. V shed 5 bases, J shed 1 base, and the junction held 9 bases outside the gene matches. CDR3 length: 16 residues. CDR3: CASSYEPTGVQETQYF. CDR3 in DNA: TGCGCCAGCAGCTATGAACCGACAGGGGTCCAAGAGACCCAGTACTTC.

The sample holds many counts of this clonotype. DNA for the CDR3: TGTGCCAGCTCCTTAATGCGGGGGGGCCGCACCGGGGAGCTGTTTTTT. Translating gives CASSLMRGGRTGELFF. The rearrangement joins TRBV12-3 or TRBV12-4 to TRBJ2-2; 9 positions agree with TRBD2. V gave up 8 bases and J gave up 4 bases; unmatched junction bases: 11. This CDR3 is built from 16 residues.

The chain couples TRBV30 to TRBJ2-1, with 7 positions matching TRBD2. Germline CDR1 GTSNPN, CDR2 SVGIG (reference sequence). This CDR3 region has 15 residues. The trim removed 2 bases at V and 5 bases at J, leaving 9 bases unmatched. The CDR3 nucleotides are TGTGCCTGGAGTCAGCTAGCGGTACCTAACAATGAGCAGTTCTTC. As protein: CAWSQLAVPNNEQFF. Full variable domain (rest looked up from reference TRBV30 and TRBJ2-1): SQTIHQWPATLVQPVGSPLSLECTVEGTSNPNLYWYRQAAGRGLQLLFYSVGIGQISSEVPQNLSASRPQDRQFILSSKKLLLSDSGFYLCAWSQLAVPNNEQFFGPGTRLTVL.